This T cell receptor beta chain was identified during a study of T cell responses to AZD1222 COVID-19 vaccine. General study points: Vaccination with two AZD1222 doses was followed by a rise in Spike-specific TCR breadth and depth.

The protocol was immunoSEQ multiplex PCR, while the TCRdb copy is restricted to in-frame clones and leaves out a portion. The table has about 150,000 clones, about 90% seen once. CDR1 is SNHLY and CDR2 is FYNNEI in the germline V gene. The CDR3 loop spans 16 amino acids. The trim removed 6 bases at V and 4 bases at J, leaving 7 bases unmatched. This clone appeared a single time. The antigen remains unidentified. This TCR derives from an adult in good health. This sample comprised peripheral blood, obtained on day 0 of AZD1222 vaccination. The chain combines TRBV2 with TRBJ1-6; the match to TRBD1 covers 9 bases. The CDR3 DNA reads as TGTGCCAGCAGAAGACAGGGGGTATTATATAATTCACCCCTCCACTTT. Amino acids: CASRRQGVLYNSPLHF.